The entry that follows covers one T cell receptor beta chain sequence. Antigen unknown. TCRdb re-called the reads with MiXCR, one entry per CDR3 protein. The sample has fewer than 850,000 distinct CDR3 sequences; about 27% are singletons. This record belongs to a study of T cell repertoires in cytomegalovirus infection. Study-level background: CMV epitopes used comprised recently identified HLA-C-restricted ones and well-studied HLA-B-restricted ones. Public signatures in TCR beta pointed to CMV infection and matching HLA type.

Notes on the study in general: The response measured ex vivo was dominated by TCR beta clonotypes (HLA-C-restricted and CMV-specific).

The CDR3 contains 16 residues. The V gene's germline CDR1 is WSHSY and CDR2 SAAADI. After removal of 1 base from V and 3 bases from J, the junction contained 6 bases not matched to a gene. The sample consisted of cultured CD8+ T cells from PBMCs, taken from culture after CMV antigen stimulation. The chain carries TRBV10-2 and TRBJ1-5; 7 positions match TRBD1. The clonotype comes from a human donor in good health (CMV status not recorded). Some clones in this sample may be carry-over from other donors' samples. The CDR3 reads CASSEWDRELNQPQHF. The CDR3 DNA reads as TGCGCCAGCAGTGAGTGGGACAGAGAACTCAATCAGCCCCAGCATTTT.